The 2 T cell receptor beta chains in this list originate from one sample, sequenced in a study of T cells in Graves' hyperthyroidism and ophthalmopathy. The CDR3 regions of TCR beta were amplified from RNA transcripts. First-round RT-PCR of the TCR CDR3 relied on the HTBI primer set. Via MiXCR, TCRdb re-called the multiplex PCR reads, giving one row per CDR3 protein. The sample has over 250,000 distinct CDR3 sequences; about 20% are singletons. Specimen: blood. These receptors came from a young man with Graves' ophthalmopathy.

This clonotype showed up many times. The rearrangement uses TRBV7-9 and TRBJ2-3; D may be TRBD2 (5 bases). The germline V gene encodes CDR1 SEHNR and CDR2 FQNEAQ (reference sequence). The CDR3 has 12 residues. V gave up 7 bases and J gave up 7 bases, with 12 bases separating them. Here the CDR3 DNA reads TGTGCCAGCATCGGCGGCGGGCATACGCAGTATTTT. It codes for CASIGGGHTQYF.

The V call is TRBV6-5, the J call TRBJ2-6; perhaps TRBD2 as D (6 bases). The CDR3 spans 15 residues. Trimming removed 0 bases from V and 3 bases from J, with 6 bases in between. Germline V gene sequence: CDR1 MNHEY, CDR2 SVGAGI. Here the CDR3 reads CASSYSGGGANVLTF. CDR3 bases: TGTGCCAGCAGTTACTCGGGGGGTGGGGCCAACGTCCTGACTTTC.